The 8 T cell receptor beta chains listed next were all sequenced from one sample in a study of T cell responses to AZD1222 COVID-19 vaccine. Libraries were prepared by immunoSEQ multiplex PCR; TCRdb keeps only in-frame clonotypes and omits some of them. The data show about 140,000 clones, with 80% to 95% seen just once and around 1.2% held by the top ten. The sequencing here drew on peripheral blood, taken 28 days after the second AZD1222 dose. Receptors were obtained from an adult who received the AZD1222 COVID-19 vaccine.

The V call is TRBV5-1, the J call TRBJ1-2, with a possible D match to TRBD1 (6 bases). The CDR3 is 13 amino acids. Germline assignment: CDR1 SGHRS and CDR2 YFSETQ. Trimming removed 4 bases from V and 0 bases from J, with 7 bases in between. CDR3: CASSQGPNYGYTF. The CDR3 DNA follows: TGCGCCAGCAGCCAGGGGCCTAACTATGGCTACACCTTC.

The chain recombines TRBV27 with TRBJ1-2; no clear D gene. In germline, CDR1 is MNHEY, CDR2 SMNVEV (reference sequence). This CDR3 comprises 17 residues. Trimming removed 1 base at V and 6 bases at J, with 21 bases between. Here the CDR3 DNA reads TGTGCCAGCAGTTTATTTCCGTTCCGAACGGGAAAGGATGGCTACACCTTC. Encoded protein: CASSLFPFRTGKDGYTF.

The V and J genes are TRBV28 and TRBJ1-6; tentative D call: TRBD1 (5 bases). The CDR3 has 15 amino acids. The V gene's germline CDR1 is MDHEN and CDR2 SYDVKM. Trimming removed 4 bases at V and 7 bases at J, with 14 bases between. CDR3 loop: CASSWVGVSNSPLHF. CDR3 DNA sequence: TGTGCCAGCAGTTGGGTGGGGGTTAGCAATTCACCCCTCCACTTT.

The genes are TRBV19 and TRBJ2-3, with D perhaps matching TRBD2 (5 bases). Trimming removed 5 bases from V and 2 bases from J, with 26 bases in between. This CDR3 has 19 amino acids. Germline loops: CDR1 LNHDA, CDR2 SQIVND (reference sequence). The CDR3: CASSGFARGSHYNTDTQYF. DNA for the CDR3: TGTGCCAGTAGTGGGTTTGCTCGCGGGTCTCACTATAACACAGATACGCAGTATTTT. The variable domain in full, completed from reference TRBV19 and TRBJ2-3, reads DGGITQSPKYLFRKEGQNVTLSCEQNLNHDAMYWYRQDPGQGLRLIYYSQIVNDFQKGDIAEGYSVSREKKESFPLTVTSAQKNPTAFYLCASSGFARGSHYNTDTQYFGPGTRLTVL.

V and J are TRBV21-1 and TRBJ2-1; the D call in the table, TRBD2, was not verified against the DNA. TRBV21-1 has pseudogene status. The CDR3 contains 13 residues. CDR3 coding DNA: TGTGCCAGCAGCAAAGACGGGAACAATGAGCAGTTCTTC. Its protein is CASSKDGNNEQFF.

The rearrangement uses TRBV25-1 and TRBJ1-1; possibly TRBD1 for D (6 bases). Germline CDR1 and CDR2: MGHDK and SYGVNS. V shed 6 bases and J shed 10 bases, with 12 bases lying between them. This CDR3 comprises 11 residues. The CDR3 DNA sequence: TGTGCCAGCAGCAGGGGTTCCTCAGCTTTCTTT. Translating gives CASSRGSSAFF.

This clone was seen just once. The chain joins TRBV2 to TRBJ2-1; 11 nucleotides line up with TRBD2. The germline gives CDR1 SNHLY, CDR2 FYNNEI. CDR3 length equals 15 residues. V shed 6 bases, J shed 4 bases, and the junction held 5 bases outside the gene matches. Here the CDR3 reads CASRGIAGGYNEQFF. The DNA of the CDR3 is TGTGCCAGCAGGGGGATAGCGGGAGGGTACAATGAGCAGTTCTTC.

The chain employs TRBV19 and TRBJ1-5, with 9 bases fitting TRBD1. V gave up 6 bases and J gave up 1 base; unmatched junction bases: 16. Per the germline V gene, CDR1 is LNHDA and CDR2 is SQIVND (reference sequence). The CDR3 runs to 19 residues. The CDR3 loop is CASRDIQGAPLGSNQPQHF. The CDR3 region has the DNA TGTGCCAGTAGGGATATACAGGGGGCGCCCCTGGGGAGCAATCAGCCCCAGCATTTT.